This T cell receptor beta chain was recorded in a study of blood T cell repertoires in COVID-19. This clone was observed a handful of times. TCRdb keeps only in-frame clones here, not all; method: immunoSEQ multiplex PCR. Among approximately 300,000 clones listed, under 90% were seen once. This clonotype was sampled from a woman aged 25 to 39 who had recovered from COVID-19. The source material was PBMCs or T cells enriched from blood (not recorded which).

CDR3 sequence reads: CASSFVSVNTEAFF. The CDR3 DNA sequence: TGTGCCAGCAGCTTCGTCTCAGTGAACACTGAAGCTTTCTTT. The rearrangement joins TRBV7-9 to TRBJ1-1; D is uncertain. Per germline, CDR1 SEHNR and CDR2 FQNEAQ (reference sequence). This CDR3 is built from 14 residues. V was trimmed by 3 bases and J by 0 bases, leaving 8 bases between them.